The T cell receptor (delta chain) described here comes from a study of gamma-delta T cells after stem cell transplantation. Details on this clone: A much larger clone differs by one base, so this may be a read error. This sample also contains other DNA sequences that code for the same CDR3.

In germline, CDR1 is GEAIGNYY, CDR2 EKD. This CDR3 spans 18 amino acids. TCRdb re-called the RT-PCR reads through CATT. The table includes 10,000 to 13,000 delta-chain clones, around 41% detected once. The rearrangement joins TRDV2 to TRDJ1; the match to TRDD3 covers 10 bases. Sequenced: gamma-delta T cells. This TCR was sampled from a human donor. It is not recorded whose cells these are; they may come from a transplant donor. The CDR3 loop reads CACDTADWGMPYTDKLIF. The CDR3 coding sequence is TGTGCCTGTGACACCGCGGACTGGGGGATGCCGTACACCGACAAACTCATCTTT.